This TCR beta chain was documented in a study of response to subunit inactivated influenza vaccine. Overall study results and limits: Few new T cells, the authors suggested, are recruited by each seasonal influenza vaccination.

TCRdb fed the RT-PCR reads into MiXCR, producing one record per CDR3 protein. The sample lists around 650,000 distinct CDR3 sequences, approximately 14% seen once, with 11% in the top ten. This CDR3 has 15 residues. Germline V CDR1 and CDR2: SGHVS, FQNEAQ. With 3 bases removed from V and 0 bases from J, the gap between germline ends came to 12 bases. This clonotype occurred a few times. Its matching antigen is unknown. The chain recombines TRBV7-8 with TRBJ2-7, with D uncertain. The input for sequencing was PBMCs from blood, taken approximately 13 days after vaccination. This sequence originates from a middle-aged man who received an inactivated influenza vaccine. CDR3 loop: CASSFYGGSSYEQYF. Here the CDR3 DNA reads TGTGCCAGCAGCTTTTATGGCGGTAGCTCCTACGAGCAGTACTTC.